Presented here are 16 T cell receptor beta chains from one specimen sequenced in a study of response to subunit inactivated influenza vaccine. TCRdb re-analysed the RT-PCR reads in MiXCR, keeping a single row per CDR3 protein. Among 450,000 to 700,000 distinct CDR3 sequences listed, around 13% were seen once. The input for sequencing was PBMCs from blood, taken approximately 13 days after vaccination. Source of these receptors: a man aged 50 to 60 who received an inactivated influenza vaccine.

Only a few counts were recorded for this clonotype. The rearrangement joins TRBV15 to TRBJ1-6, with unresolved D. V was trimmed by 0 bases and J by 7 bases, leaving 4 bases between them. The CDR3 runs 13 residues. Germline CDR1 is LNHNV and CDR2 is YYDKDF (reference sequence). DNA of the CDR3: TGTGCCACCAGCAGAGAGATCAATTCACCCCTCCACTTT. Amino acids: CATSREINSPLHF.

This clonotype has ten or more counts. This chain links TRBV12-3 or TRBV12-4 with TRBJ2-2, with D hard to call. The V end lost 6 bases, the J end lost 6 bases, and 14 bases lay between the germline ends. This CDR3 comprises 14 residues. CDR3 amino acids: CASRPNDGSGELFF. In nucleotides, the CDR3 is TGTGCCAGCAGACCAAACGATGGGTCCGGGGAGCTGTTTTTT.

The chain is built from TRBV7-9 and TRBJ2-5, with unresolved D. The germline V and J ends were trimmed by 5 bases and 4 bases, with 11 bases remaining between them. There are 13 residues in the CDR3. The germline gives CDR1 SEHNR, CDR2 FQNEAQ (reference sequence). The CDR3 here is CASSIDWGETQYF. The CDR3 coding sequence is TGTGCCAGCAGCATAGACTGGGGAGAGACCCAGTACTTC.

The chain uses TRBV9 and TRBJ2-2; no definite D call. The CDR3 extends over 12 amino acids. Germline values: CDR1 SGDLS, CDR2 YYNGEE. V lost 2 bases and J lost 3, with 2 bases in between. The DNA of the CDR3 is TGTGCCAGCAGCGTTCACACCGGGGAGCTGTTTTTT. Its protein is CASSVHTGELFF.

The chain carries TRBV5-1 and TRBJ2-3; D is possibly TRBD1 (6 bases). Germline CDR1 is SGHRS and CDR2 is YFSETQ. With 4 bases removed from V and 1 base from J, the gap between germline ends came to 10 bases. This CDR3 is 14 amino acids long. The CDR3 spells CASSAQGRTDTQYF. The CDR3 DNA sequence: TGCGCCAGCAGCGCACAGGGACGCACAGATACGCAGTATTTT.

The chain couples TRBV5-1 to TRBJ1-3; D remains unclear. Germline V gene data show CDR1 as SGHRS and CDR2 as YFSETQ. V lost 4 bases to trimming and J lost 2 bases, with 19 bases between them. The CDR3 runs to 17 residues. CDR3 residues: CASSLSDQRGPGNTIYF. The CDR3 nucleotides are TGCGCCAGCAGCCTTTCGGACCAAAGAGGACCTGGAAACACCATATATTTT.

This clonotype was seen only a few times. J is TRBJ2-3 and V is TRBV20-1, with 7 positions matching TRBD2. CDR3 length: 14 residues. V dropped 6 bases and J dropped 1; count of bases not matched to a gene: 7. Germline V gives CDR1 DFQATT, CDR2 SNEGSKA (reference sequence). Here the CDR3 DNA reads TGCAGTGCGCGAGCGCTAGCGGGCACAGATACGCAGTATTTT. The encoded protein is CSARALAGTDTQYF.

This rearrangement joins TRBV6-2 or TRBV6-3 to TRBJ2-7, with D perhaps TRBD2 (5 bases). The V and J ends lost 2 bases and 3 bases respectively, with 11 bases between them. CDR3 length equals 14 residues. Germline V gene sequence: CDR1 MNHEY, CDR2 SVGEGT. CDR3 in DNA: TGTGCCAGCAGTTACCGAGGGAGTAACTACGAGCAGTACTTC. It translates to CASSYRGSNYEQYF.

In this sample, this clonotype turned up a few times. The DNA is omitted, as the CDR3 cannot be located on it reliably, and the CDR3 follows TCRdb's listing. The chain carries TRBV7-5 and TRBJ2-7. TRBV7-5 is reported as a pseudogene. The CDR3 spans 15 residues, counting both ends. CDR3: CISVSDPNVLSEQYF.

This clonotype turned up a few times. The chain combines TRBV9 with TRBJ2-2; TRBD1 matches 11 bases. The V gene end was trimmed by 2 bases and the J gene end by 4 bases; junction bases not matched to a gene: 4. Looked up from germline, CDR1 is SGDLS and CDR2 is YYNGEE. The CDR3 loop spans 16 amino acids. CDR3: CASSVRDRGSTGELFF. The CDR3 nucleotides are TGTGCCAGCAGCGTTCGGGACAGGGGGTCCACCGGGGAGCTGTTTTTT.

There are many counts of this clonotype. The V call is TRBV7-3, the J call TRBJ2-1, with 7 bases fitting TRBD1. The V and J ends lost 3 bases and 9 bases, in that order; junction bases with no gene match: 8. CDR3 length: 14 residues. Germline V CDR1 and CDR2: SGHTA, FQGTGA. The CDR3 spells CASSFQGGSPEQFF. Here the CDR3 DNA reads TGTGCCAGCAGCTTTCAAGGGGGCTCGCCTGAGCAGTTCTTC.

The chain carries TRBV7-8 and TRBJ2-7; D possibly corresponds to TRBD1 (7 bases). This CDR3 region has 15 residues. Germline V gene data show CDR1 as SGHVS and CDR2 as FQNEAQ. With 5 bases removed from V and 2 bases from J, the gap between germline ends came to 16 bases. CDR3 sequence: CASSASPGGPYEQYF. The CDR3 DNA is TGTGCCAGCAGCGCCTCCCCAGGGGGGCCCTACGAGCAGTACTTC.

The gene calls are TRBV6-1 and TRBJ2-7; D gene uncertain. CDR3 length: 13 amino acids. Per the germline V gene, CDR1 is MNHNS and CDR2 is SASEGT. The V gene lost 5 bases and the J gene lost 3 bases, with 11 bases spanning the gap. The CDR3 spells CASSRYGIYEQYF. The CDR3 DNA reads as TGTGCCAGCAGTCGCTATGGGATCTACGAGCAGTACTTC.

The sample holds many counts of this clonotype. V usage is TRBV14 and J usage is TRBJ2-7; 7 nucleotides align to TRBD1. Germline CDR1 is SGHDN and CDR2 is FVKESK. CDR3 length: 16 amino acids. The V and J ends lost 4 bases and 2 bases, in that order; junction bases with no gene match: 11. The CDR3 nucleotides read TGTGCCAGCAGCCTTCGGGACAGCCCCCGAACCTACGAGCAGTACTTC. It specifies CASSLRDSPRTYEQYF.

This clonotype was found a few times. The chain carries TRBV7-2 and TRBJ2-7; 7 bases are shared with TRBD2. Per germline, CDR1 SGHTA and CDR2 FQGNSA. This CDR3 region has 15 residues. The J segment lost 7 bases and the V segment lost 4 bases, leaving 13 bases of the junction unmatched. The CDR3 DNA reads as TGTGCCAGCAGCTACCGCGGGGCGGGAGTAAGGGAGCAGTACTTC. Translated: CASSYRGAGVREQYF.

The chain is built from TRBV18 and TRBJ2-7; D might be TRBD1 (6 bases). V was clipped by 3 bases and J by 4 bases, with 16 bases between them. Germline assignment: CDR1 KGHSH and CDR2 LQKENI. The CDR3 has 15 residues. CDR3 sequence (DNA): TGTGCCAGCTCACCTGCAACAGGGAAGATATACGAGCAGTACTTC. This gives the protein CASSPATGKIYEQYF.